Each of the 10 T cell receptor beta chains below was sequenced from the same sample in a study of vaccination and CD4 T cells after COVID-19 (dated by TCRdb to about 2022). Libraries came from PCR. The data were produced on an Illumina iSeq 100. The public reads were quality trimmed at Q25 with fastp and then assembled into clones with MiXCR by TCRdb, keeping productive beta chains. Rows with a matching CDR3 protein are joined into one entry that keeps the most common DNA and genes. The sample table contains some 33,000 distinct CDR3 sequences; only one count was recorded for under 45% of them. Approximately 6.3% of the sample lies in the top ten. The time point label here, explained by the study, means: late sampling 161 to 241 days after vaccination in three convalescent patients. This sample comprised CD4+ T cells from blood, obtained about 7 months after SARS-CoV-2 vaccination. Receptors originate from a human donor who had recovered from COVID-19.

J is TRBJ2-7 and V is TRBV20-1; 13 nucleotides align to TRBD2. The junction had 7 bases not matched to a gene; V was cut back by 6 bases and J by 5 bases. Germline values: CDR1 DFQATT, CDR2 SNEGSKA (reference sequence). The CDR3 covers 14 residues. The CDR3 is CSARTSGRKDEQYF. The DNA of the CDR3 is TGCAGTGCACGGACTAGCGGGAGAAAGGACGAGCAGTACTTC.

This clonotype was counted only a few times. This rearrangement joins TRBV6-4 to TRBJ2-1; D is ambiguous. CDR1 MRHNA and CDR2 SNTAGT come from the germline V gene. V was trimmed by 2 bases and J by 0 bases, leaving 2 bases between them. This CDR3 is 13 amino acids long. CDR3 protein: CASSDNSYNEQFF. The CDR3 bases are TGTGCCAGCAGTGACAACTCCTACAATGAGCAGTTCTTC.

The J gene is TRBJ1-1, the V gene TRBV5-1; D not resolved. V was trimmed by 3 bases and J by 1 base, leaving 19 bases between them. The CDR3 contains 17 residues. Germline CDR1 is SGHRS and CDR2 is YFSETQ. The CDR3 region is CASSWAPSVRSNTEAFF. CDR3 in DNA: TGCGCCAGCAGCTGGGCCCCCTCAGTGAGGTCGAACACTGAAGCTTTCTTT.

The chain has TRBV28 and TRBJ1-1; TRBD1 matches at 12 bases. CDR3 size: 16 residues. Germline V gives CDR1 MDHEN, CDR2 SYDVKM. With V trimmed by 6 bases and J by 4 bases, 9 bases remained unmatched. The CDR3 DNA follows: TGTGCCAGCAGGACGGGACAGGGGGCTCTGAGCACTGAAGCTTTCTTT. Translated: CASRTGQGALSTEAFF. Full variable domain (outside the CDR3, taken from reference TRBV28 and TRBJ1-1): DVKVTQSSRYLVKRTGEKVFLECVQDMDHENMFWYRQDPGLGLRLIYFSYDVKMKEKGDIPEGYSVSREKKERFSLILESASTNQTSMYLCASRTGQGALSTEAFFGQGTRLTVV.

V usage is TRBV6-1 and J usage is TRBJ2-1, with 10 bases fitting TRBD2. This CDR3 comprises 17 residues. CDR1 MNHNS and CDR2 SASEGT come from the germline V gene. J gave up 4 bases and V 8 bases, and 14 bases lay outside the gene matches. The CDR3 region is CASRLAGAVRDYNEQFF. As DNA, the CDR3 is TGTGCCAGCCGGCTAGCGGGAGCAGTAAGGGATTACAATGAGCAGTTCTTC.

Only a few counts were recorded for this clonotype. The chain combines TRBV27 with TRBJ2-7; 16 bases align to TRBD2. The CDR3 consists of 16 residues. V lost 4 bases and J lost 6; bases outside the gene matches: 6. Germline values: CDR1 MNHEY, CDR2 SMNVEV (reference sequence). The CDR3 nucleotides are TGTGCCAGCAGTTCTAAGGGACTAGCGGGAGGGCGCGAGCAGTACTTC. Protein sequence: CASSSKGLAGGREQYF.

V and J are TRBV7-8 and TRBJ2-1, with TRBD1 identical over 8 bases. Trimming took 0 bases from V and 5 from J; bases not matched to a gene: 6. The CDR3 has 16 residues. Germline CDR1 SGHVS, CDR2 FQNEAQ. CDR3 loop: CASSLAPRTGNNEQFF. The DNA of the CDR3 is TGTGCCAGCAGCTTAGCCCCGAGGACAGGGAACAATGAGCAGTTCTTC.

The V gene is TRBV7-2, the J gene TRBJ2-7; 8 bases map to TRBD2. The CDR3 totals 12 residues. The trim removed 5 bases at V and 6 bases at J, leaving 3 bases unmatched. CDR1 and CDR2 (germline): SGHTA, FQGNSA. CDR3 residues: CASSSGRGEQYF. The DNA of the CDR3 is TGTGCCAGCAGCAGCGGGAGAGGCGAGCAGTACTTC.

J is TRBJ2-7 and V is TRBV2, with D perhaps TRBD2 (6 bases). Germline-derived CDR1 and CDR2 are SNHLY and FYNNEI. Trimming removed 2 bases from V and 5 bases from J, with 16 bases in between. The CDR3 is 15 amino acids. CDR3 bases: TGTGCCAGCAGTGAAAGCGGACTAAGAACCCACGAGCAGTACTTC. Its translation is CASSESGLRTHEQYF.

The chain links TRBV28 to TRBJ2-4; TRBD2 aligns across 8 bases. V gave up 5 bases and J gave up 3 bases; unmatched junction bases: 12. The CDR3 is 17 residues long. The germline CDR1 and CDR2 sequences are MDHEN and SYDVKM. The CDR3, as DNA: TGTGCCAGCAGTCATAACCCGGGACTAGAGGACAAAAACATTCAGTACTTC. This sequence encodes CASSHNPGLEDKNIQYF.